Each of the 21 T cell receptor beta chains below was sequenced from the same sample in a study of OX40 agonist ivuxolimab in advanced cancers. The repertoire was sequenced with immunoSEQ multiplex PCR; TCRdb's copy has only in-frame clones and lacks some. The table includes about 19,000 clones, about 83% detected once. The material was CD4+ or CD8+ T cells sorted from blood, obtained in a trial of the OX40 agonist ivuxolimab. The receptors were sampled from an adult with an advanced solid tumor such as melanoma, head and neck, liver or kidney cancer.

The chain recombines TRBV7-3 with TRBJ2-3; no clear D. Trimming took off 1 base at V and 2 bases at J, with 7 bases between the two ends. The CDR3 contains 14 residues. Germline V gene sequence: CDR1 SGHTA, CDR2 FQGTGA. This chain's CDR3 is CASSLKLDTDTQYF. The DNA of the CDR3 is TGTGCCAGCAGCTTAAAATTAGACACAGATACGCAGTATTTT.

The chain employs TRBV28 and TRBJ2-7; maybe TRBD2 (6 bases). The V end lost 4 bases, the J end lost 5 bases, and 21 bases lay between the germline ends. Germline V gives CDR1 MDHEN, CDR2 SYDVKM. This CDR3 is 16 amino acids long. CDR3 in DNA: TGTGCCAGCAGTTCACTATTTTCGGGAGCTCTAAACGAGCAGTACTTC. Its translation is CASSSLFSGALNEQYF.

V is TRBV7-8 and J is TRBJ1-3; 7 bases align to TRBD1. From germline, CDR1 is SGHVS and CDR2 FQNEAQ. This CDR3 contains 16 residues. The V and J ends lost 5 bases and 4 bases, in that order; junction bases with no gene match: 11. The CDR3 spells CASSQSTGAGGNTIYF. The CDR3 DNA reads TGTGCCAGCAGCCAAAGTACAGGGGCGGGCGGAAACACCATATATTTT.

In nucleotides, the CDR3 is TGTGCCAGTAGTATCCCAGGGGGAGGGAACTATGGCTACACCTTC. Translating it yields CASSIPGGGNYGYTF. This chain links TRBV19 with TRBJ1-2; 7 bases are a match to TRBD1. CDR1 and CDR2 (germline): LNHDA, SQIVND (reference sequence). The trim removed 3 bases at V and 2 bases at J, leaving 6 bases unmatched. The CDR3 totals 15 residues.

The CDR3 DNA sequence: TGCGCCAGCAGCCAAACGCCTAGCGGGCCTAGCACAGATACGCAGTATTTT. It codes for CASSQTPSGPSTDTQYF. This chain links TRBV4-1 with TRBJ2-3; 8 bases align to TRBD2. The V segment lost 2 bases and the J segment 0 bases; nucleotides outside the gene matches: 7. This CDR3 comprises 17 residues. CDR1 is MGHRA and CDR2 is YSYEKL in the germline V gene.

This clone has just a few counts. In the same sample, other DNA sequences code for this CDR3. This sequence joins TRBV27 and TRBJ2-1; D assignment may be TRBD1 or TRBD2 (5 bases each). The V end was cut by 5 bases, the J end by 7 bases, with 9 bases between. CDR1 is MNHEY, CDR2 SMNVEV, per germline (reference sequence). This CDR3 is built from 12 residues. The CDR3 DNA sequence: TGTGCCAGCAGTCCGGGGACGAATGAGCAGTTCTTC. This codes for CASSPGTNEQFF.

The chain carries TRBV7-9 and TRBJ1-5; D ambiguous. CDR1 and CDR2 (germline): SEHNR, FQNEAQ (reference sequence). Trimming took 5 bases from V and 10 from J, leaving 15 bases between them. This CDR3 comprises 13 residues. Here the CDR3 reads CASSPALSGPQHF. Written as DNA, the CDR3 is TGTGCCAGCAGCCCCGCTCTATCCGGACCCCAGCATTTT.

The rearrangement links TRBV27 to TRBJ1-2; maybe TRBD1 (6 bases). The CDR3 covers 13 residues. The germline gives CDR1 MNHEY, CDR2 SMNVEV (reference sequence). V dropped 4 bases and J dropped 8 bases, with 14 bases sitting between them. For the CDR3, the DNA is TGTGCCAGCAGTTCTACAGGGAAGGGAGGCTACACCTTC. Translating it yields CASSSTGKGGYTF.

The V call is TRBV30, the J call TRBJ1-5, with D possibly TRBD1 on 5 matching bases. The CDR3 is made up of 13 amino acids. The V end lost 2 bases, the J end lost 2 bases, and 7 bases lay between the germline ends. Germline V gene data show CDR1 as GTSNPN and CDR2 as SVGIG (reference sequence). The CDR3: CAWSWDGNQPQHF. In nucleotides, the CDR3 is TGTGCCTGGAGTTGGGACGGCAATCAGCCCCAGCATTTT.

The rearrangement joins TRBV7-5 to TRBJ1-3; the table gives TRBD1 as D, unverified against the DNA. TRBV7-5 represents a pseudogene. The CDR3 has 18 residues. DNA for the CDR3: TGTGTCAGAAGCTTAGATTTCTTACACAGGGGTGAAGGAAACACCATATATTTT. As protein: CVRSLDFLHRGEGNTIYF.

The chain couples TRBV4-1 to TRBJ1-1, with a tentative D call TRBD1 (6 bases). The CDR3 is made up of 15 amino acids. CDR1 is MGHRA and CDR2 is YSYEKL in the germline V gene. Trimming pared 7 bases from V and 1 base from J, leaving 16 bases between. This chain's CDR3 is CASTSSGEGNTEAFF. For the CDR3, the DNA is TGCGCCAGCACCTCATCAGGGGAGGGGAACACTGAAGCTTTCTTT.

The CDR3 coding sequence is TGTGCCAGCAGCTCTGAACCGGGACACCGTTACTATGGCTACACCTTC. This translates into CASSSEPGHRYYGYTF. The gene calls are TRBV7-9 and TRBJ1-2; possibly TRBD1 for D (6 bases). With 4 bases removed from V and 3 bases from J, the gap between germline ends came to 18 bases. Germline V lookup: CDR1 SEHNR, CDR2 FQNEAQ (reference sequence). The CDR3 consists of 16 residues.

This sequence joins TRBV27 and TRBJ2-7; 12 bases align to TRBD1. V trimming: 4 bases; J trimming: 4 bases; junction bases outside the gene matches: 8. Germline CDR1 and CDR2: MNHEY and SMNVEV (reference sequence). This CDR3 comprises 16 residues. As DNA, the CDR3 is TGTGCCAGCAGTTCGGGGACAGGGGGCGAGGGTTACGAGCAGTACTTC. This sequence encodes CASSSGTGGEGYEQYF.

This chain uses TRBV29-1 with TRBJ1-2, with D tentatively TRBD1 (5 bases). The V and J ends lost 6 bases and 8 bases respectively, with 19 bases between them. The CDR3 sequence is 13 residues long. Looked up from germline, CDR1 is SQVTM and CDR2 is ANQGSEA. CDR3 sequence: CSVVDSYYVGYTF. CDR3 bases: TGCAGCGTGGTCGACAGTTACTATGTAGGCTACACCTTC.

The V gene is TRBV4-1, the J gene TRBJ2-5; D is perhaps TRBD2 (6 bases). V lost 1 base and J 5 bases, leaving 17 bases between the germline ends. There are 16 residues in the CDR3. CDR1 is MGHRA and CDR2 is YSYEKL in the germline V gene. The CDR3 sequence is CASSQASGGVGETQYF. DNA of the CDR3: TGCGCCAGCAGCCAAGCTTCAGGCGGGGTAGGGGAGACCCAGTACTTC.

The chain employs TRBV10-1 and TRBJ2-1; 8 nucleotides align to TRBD2. V shed 3 bases and J 4 bases; nucleotides not matched to a gene: 8. This CDR3 has 16 amino acids. The germline gives CDR1 WNHNN, CDR2 SYGVQD (reference sequence). The DNA of the CDR3 is TGCGCCAGCAGTGACTCGGCGGGAGGAACATACAATGAGCAGTTCTTC. Its protein is CASSDSAGGTYNEQFF.

Points on this clone: Within the sample, other DNA sequences also encode this same CDR3. This sequence joins TRBV28 and TRBJ2-2; no firm D call. The CDR3 runs 15 residues. Germline CDR1 is MDHEN and CDR2 is SYDVKM. V was trimmed by 5 bases and J by 5 bases, leaving 15 bases between them. The CDR3 loop is CASSPLYQNTGELFF. CDR3 nucleotide sequence: TGTGCCAGCAGTCCCCTCTACCAGAATACCGGGGAGCTGTTTTTT.

The V call is TRBV9, the J call TRBJ2-1, with TRBD2 identical over 8 bases. CDR3 length equals 15 residues. V shed 3 bases, J shed 7 bases, and the junction held 9 bases outside the gene matches. Germline CDR1 reads SGDLS; CDR2 reads YYNGEE. CDR3 protein: CASSDRGTSSNEQFF. The CDR3 DNA reads TGTGCCAGCAGCGACCGCGGGACTAGTAGTAATGAGCAGTTCTTC.

This sequence joins TRBV4-2 and TRBJ2-1, with 8 bases fitting TRBD2. The CDR3 length is 17 residues. The germline CDR1 and CDR2 sequences are LGHNA and YNFKEQ. V gave up 4 bases and J gave up 8 bases; unmatched junction bases: 16. In nucleotides, the CDR3 is TGTGCCAGCAGCCCCTCTGATCGGGAGGGGATAAACTATGAGCAGTTCTTC. As protein: CASSPSDREGINYEQFF.

The chain couples TRBV30 to TRBJ1-6; D remains ambiguous. From germline, CDR1 is GTSNPN and CDR2 SVGIG (reference sequence). V dropped 7 bases and J dropped 1 base, with 11 bases sitting between them. CDR3 size: 14 residues. The chain's CDR3 is CAFQRGSYNSPLHF. DNA for the CDR3: TGTGCCTTCCAACGTGGATCCTATAATTCACCCCTCCACTTT.

The rearrangement links TRBV6-4 to TRBJ2-2, with D uncertain. Trimming shortened V by 6 bases and J by 8 bases, and 19 bases separated the two germline ends. Germline V CDR1 and CDR2: MRHNA, SNTAGT. The CDR3 length is 15 residues. DNA for the CDR3: TGTGCCAGCAGCGATTTGACAACCATCAGGGGGGAGCTGTTTTTT. Translating gives CASSDLTTIRGELFF.